This T cell receptor beta chain was sequenced for a study of a mutant IDH1 vaccine in newly diagnosed glioma. Overall study context: Mean patient age was around 40 years; around 60% were male and roughly 38% female. Former treatment meant radiotherapy, temozolomide, or both; the majority had gotten both.

Repertoires were generated with immunoSEQ multiplex PCR, while TCRdb's copy carries only in-frame clones and drops some. Of roughly 48,000 clones in the sample, roughly 90% are singletons; the top ten hold around 2.4%. A remark on this clone: Its antigen remains unidentified.

The J segment lost 2 bases and the V segment lost 6 bases, leaving 3 bases of the junction unmatched. This CDR3 comprises 14 residues. Per germline, CDR1 WSHSY and CDR2 SAAADI. Indicated time point: week 11, during vaccination. Every vaccine dose comprised 300 ug of mutant IDH1 20-mer peptide plus topical imiquimod. V and J are TRBV10-2 and TRBJ1-5, with 8 nucleotides matching TRBD1. The clonotype comes from a man in his forties or fifties with glioma. Sample: PBMCs, taken from a glioma patient whose treatment included an IDH1 peptide vaccine. The CDR3 coding sequence is TGCGCCAGCAGGTTGGGACAGGGCAATCAGCCCCAGCATTTT. Its protein is CASRLGQGNQPQHF.